This T cell receptor beta chain was captured by sequencing in a study of a mutant IDH1 vaccine in newly diagnosed glioma. Study at large: Vaccine dosing followed radiotherapy by 4-6 weeks, or accompanied temozolomide cycles. There were roughly 60% males and around 40% females among treated patients, whose mean age was about 40 years. Antecedent treatment encompassed radiotherapy, temozolomide, or their combination; the majority received both.

As for this clone: Its matching antigen is unknown.

Repertoires were generated with immunoSEQ multiplex PCR, while TCRdb's copy carries only in-frame clones and drops some. This table holds 60,000 to 75,000 clones, under 90% found once. Germline-derived CDR1 and CDR2 are SGHNT and YYREEE (reference sequence). The germline V and J ends were trimmed by 4 bases and 11 bases, with 23 bases remaining between them. This CDR3 spans 15 amino acids. Time point meaning: week 11, during vaccination. Every single dose of the vaccine, 300 ug of mutant IDH1 20-mer peptide, came with topical imiquimod. The material was PBMCs, obtained from a glioma patient whose treatment included an IDH1 peptide vaccine. The chain joins TRBV5-4 to TRBJ2-3, with D perhaps matching TRBD1 or TRBD2 (7 bases each). This TCR was sampled from a man under 40 with glioma. The CDR3 region is CASSTTGTTGQRQYF. CDR3 nucleotide sequence: TGTGCCAGCAGCACGACCGGGACTACGGGACAGCGGCAGTATTTT. The whole variable domain, remainder taken from reference TRBV5-4 and TRBJ2-3, is ETGVTQSPTHLIKTRGQQVTLRCSSQSGHNTVSWYQQALGQGPQFIFQYYREEENGRGNFPPRFSGLQFPNYSSELNVNALELDDSALYLCASSTTGTTGQRQYFGPGTRLTVL.